The clone carrying this TCR beta chain was seen once. CDR1 is MGHRA, CDR2 YSYEKL, per germline. V dropped 0 bases and J dropped 5 bases, with 16 bases sitting between them. The CDR3 contains 16 residues. These data originate in a study of T cell responses to AZD1222 COVID-19 vaccine. The repertoire was sequenced with immunoSEQ multiplex PCR; TCRdb's copy has only in-frame clones and lacks some. This repertoire shows roughly 150,000 clones, 80% to 95% found once; its top ten account for roughly 1.2%. Sequenced material: peripheral blood, taken 28 days after the second AZD1222 dose. This TCR was recovered from an adult who received the AZD1222 COVID-19 vaccine. The chain uses TRBV4-1 and TRBJ2-5, with D perhaps TRBD2 (6 bases). CDR3 amino acids: CASSQDRGIAGETQYF. The CDR3 DNA is TGCGCCAGCAGCCAAGATCGGGGGATCGCGGGGGAGACCCAGTACTTC.